This section outlines one T cell receptor beta chain sequence together with its context. Its antigen is unidentified. This sample stems from a study of T cell responses to AZD1222 COVID-19 vaccine. Study results and limitations: Dominant CD4 TCR responses targeted spike regions 160-218 and 743-854. It was only a handful of AZD1222 recipients who were seropositive at baseline. No day 14 peak samples; only post-peak repertoires were characterized. When two AZD1222 doses had been given, Spike-specific TCR breadth and depth rose.

Generated by immunoSEQ multiplex PCR, the TCRdb table keeps only in-frame clones and is missing some. The sample lists about 140,000 clones; approximately 92% were seen once. The input for sequencing was peripheral blood, taken on day 0 of AZD1222 vaccination. The receptor was derived from an adult in good health.

This CDR3 reads CASSLVSGGITDTQYF. CDR3 sequence (DNA): TGCGCCAGCAGCTTGGTATCGGGGGGTATCACAGATACGCAGTATTTT. This chain joins TRBV5-1 and TRBJ2-3; 7 bases fit TRBD2. The CDR3 is 16 residues long. Germline V CDR1 and CDR2: SGHRS, YFSETQ. V lost 0 bases to trimming and J lost 2 bases; unmatched junction nucleotides: 6.